This T cell receptor (beta chain) derives from a study of vaccination effects on CD4 cells after COVID-19. Points from the study as a whole: Just 1 of 255 vaccine-induced clones in healthy recipients was cross-reactive. Infection-derived and vaccine-derived clones contracted markedly late after vaccination.

Trimming stripped 4 bases from V and 3 bases from J, with 3 bases between. The germline V gene has CDR1 LGHDT and CDR2 YNNKEL (reference sequence). The CDR3 runs to 11 residues. This clone is a singleton in its sample. Its antigen is not identified. Some clones are missing from TCRdb's copy, which holds only in-frame ones; the method was immunoSEQ multiplex PCR. Counted here are some 30,000 clones, approximately 79% occurring once; the ten biggest clones make up about 5%. Antigen-specific CD4+ T cells were expanded (with viral peptide pools) by the ViraFEST assay ahead of sequencing. Upon completion of around eleven days in culture, CD4+ T cells were isolated. Participants were vaccinated with two doses of either the BNT162b2 or mRNA-1273 vaccine. The vaccine recipients had no prior SARS-CoV-2 infection, with negative nucleocapsid antibodies.

The specimen comprised CD4+ T cells from PBMCs cultured with SARS-CoV-2 spike peptides, sampled after COVID-19 vaccination. This sequence joins TRBV3-1 (or the pseudogene TRBV3-2) and TRBJ2-5; no clear D gene. The TCR comes from a human donor who received a COVID-19 vaccine. Some clones in this sample may be carry-over from other donors' samples. CDR3 DNA sequence: TGTGCCAGCAGCCTGAAAGAGACCCAGTACTTC. It specifies CASSLKETQYF.